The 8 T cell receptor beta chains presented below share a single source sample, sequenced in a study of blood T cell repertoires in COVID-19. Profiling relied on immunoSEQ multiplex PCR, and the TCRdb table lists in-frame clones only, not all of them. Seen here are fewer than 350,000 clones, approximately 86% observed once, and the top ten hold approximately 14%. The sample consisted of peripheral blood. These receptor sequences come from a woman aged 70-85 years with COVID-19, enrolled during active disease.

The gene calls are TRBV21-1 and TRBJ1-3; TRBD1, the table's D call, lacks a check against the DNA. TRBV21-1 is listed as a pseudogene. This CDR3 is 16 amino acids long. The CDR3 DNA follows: TGTGCCAGCAGCAGCCAACAGGGGGCGAATGGAAACACCATATATTTT. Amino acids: CASSSQQGANGNTIYF.

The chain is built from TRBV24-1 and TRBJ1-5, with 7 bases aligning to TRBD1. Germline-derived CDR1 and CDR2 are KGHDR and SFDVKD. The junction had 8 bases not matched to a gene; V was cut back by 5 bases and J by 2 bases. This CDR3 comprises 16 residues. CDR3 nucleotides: TGTGCCACCAGTGGATCGGTTGGGACAGGCAATCAGCCCCAGCATTTT. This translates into CATSGSVGTGNQPQHF.

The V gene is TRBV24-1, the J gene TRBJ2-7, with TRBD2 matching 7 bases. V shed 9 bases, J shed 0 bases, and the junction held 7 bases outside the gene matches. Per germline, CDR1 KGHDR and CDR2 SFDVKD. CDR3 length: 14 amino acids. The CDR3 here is CATFSRDYSYEQYF. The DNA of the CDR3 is TGTGCCACCTTTTCAAGGGACTACTCCTACGAGCAGTACTTC.

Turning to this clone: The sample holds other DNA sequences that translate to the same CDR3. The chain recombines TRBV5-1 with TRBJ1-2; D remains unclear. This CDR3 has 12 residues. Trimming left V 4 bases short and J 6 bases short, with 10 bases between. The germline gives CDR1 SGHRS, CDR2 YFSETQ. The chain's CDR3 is CASSPSGDGYTF. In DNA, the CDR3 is TGCGCCAGCAGCCCCTCCGGGGATGGCTACACCTTC. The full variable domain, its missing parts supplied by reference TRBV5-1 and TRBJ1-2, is KAGVTQTPRYLIKTRGQQVTLSCSPISGHRSVSWYQQTPGQGLQFLFEYFSETQRNKGNFPGRFSGRQFSNSRSEMNVSTLELGDSALYLCASSPSGDGYTFGSGTRLTVV.

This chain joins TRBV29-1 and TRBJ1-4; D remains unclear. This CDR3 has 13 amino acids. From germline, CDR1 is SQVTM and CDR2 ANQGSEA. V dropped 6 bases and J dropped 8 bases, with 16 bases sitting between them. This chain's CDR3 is CSVLGQTPEKLFF. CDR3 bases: TGCAGCGTGTTGGGCCAAACCCCCGAAAAACTGTTTTTT.

The CDR3 DNA sequence: TGTGCCAGCAGTCCCGGGACAGGGGGTCGGTCCTACAATGAGCAGTTCTTC. This encodes CASSPGTGGRSYNEQFF. V is TRBV27 and J is TRBJ2-1; TRBD1 agrees at 11 bases. CDR1 and CDR2 (germline): MNHEY, SMNVEV (reference sequence). This CDR3 comprises 17 residues. V lost 5 bases to trimming and J lost 1 base; unmatched junction nucleotides: 7.

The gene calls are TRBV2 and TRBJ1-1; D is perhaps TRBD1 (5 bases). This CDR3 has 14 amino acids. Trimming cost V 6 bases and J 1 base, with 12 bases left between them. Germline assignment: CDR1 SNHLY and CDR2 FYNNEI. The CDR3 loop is CASRNSTGNTEAFF. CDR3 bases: TGTGCCAGCAGGAACTCTACAGGGAACACTGAAGCTTTCTTT.

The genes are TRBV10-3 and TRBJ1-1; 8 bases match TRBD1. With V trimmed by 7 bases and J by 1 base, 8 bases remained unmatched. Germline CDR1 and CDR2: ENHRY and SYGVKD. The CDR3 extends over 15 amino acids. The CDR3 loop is CAIKGKGTGNTEAFF. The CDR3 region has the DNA TGTGCCATCAAGGGTAAAGGGACAGGGAACACTGAAGCTTTCTTT.